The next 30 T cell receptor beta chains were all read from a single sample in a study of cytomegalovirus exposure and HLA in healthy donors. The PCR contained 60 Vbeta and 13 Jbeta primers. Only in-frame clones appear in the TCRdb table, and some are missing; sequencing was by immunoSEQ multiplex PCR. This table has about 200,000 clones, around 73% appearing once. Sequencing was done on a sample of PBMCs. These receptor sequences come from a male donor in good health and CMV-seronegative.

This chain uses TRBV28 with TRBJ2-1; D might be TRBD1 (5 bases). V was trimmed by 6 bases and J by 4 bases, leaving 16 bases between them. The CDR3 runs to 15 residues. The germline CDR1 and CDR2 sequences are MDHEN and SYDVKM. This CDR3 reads CASSRRTRTYNEQFF. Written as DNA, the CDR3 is TGTGCCAGCAGCCGAAGGACACGGACGTACAATGAGCAGTTCTTC.

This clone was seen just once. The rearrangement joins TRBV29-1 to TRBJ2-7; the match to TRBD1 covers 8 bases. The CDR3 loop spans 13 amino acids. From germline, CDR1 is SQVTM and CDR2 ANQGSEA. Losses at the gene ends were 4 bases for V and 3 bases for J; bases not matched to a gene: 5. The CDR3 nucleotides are TGCAGCGTTGGACAGGGGTCCCGCTACGAGCAGTACTTC. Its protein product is CSVGQGSRYEQYF.

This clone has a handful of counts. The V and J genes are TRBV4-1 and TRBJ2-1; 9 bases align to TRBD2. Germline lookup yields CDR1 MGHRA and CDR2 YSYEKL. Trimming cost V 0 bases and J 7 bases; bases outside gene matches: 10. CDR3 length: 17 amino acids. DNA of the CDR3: TGCGCCAGCAGCCAAGATCGTGCTAGCGGGATAATAAATGAGCAGTTCTTC. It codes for CASSQDRASGIINEQFF.

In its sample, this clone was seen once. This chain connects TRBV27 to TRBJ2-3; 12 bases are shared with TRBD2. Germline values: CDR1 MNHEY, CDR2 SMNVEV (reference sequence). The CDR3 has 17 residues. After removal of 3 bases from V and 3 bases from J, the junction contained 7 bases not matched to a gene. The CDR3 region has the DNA TGTGCCAGCAGTTTCCCGACTAGCGGGAGTAAAACAGATACGCAGTATTTT. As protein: CASSFPTSGSKTDTQYF.

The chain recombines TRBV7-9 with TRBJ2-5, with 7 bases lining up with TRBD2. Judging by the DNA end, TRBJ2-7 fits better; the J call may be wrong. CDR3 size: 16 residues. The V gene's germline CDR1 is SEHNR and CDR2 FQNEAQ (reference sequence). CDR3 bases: TGTGCCAGCAGCTTATGGGGGGGAGGAGGGTACTACGAGCAGTACTTC. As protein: CASSLWGGGGYYEQYF.

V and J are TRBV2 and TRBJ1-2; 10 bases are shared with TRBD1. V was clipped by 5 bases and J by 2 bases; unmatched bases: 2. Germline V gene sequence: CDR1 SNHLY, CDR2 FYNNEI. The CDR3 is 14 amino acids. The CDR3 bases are TGTGCCAGCAGTCAGACAGGGGGCAACTATGGCTACACCTTC. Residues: CASSQTGGNYGYTF.

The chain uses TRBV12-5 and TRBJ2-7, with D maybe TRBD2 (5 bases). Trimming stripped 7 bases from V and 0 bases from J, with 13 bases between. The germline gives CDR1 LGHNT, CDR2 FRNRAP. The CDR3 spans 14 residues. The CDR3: CASAPDFSSYEQYF. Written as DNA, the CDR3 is TGTGCTAGTGCCCCGGACTTTAGCTCCTACGAGCAGTACTTC.

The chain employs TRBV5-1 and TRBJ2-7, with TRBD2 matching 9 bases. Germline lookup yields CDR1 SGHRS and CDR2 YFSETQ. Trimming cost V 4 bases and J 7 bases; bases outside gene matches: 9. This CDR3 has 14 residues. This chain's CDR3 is CASSPASGRSEQYF. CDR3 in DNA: TGCGCCAGCAGCCCGGCCAGCGGGAGGAGTGAGCAGTACTTC.

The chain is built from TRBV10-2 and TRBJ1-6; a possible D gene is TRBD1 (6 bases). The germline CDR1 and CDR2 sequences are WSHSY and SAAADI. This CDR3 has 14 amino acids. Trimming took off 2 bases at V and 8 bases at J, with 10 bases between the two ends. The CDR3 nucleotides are TGCGCCAGCAGTGAGGCAGGGGCGGATTCACCCCTCCACTTT. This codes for CASSEAGADSPLHF.

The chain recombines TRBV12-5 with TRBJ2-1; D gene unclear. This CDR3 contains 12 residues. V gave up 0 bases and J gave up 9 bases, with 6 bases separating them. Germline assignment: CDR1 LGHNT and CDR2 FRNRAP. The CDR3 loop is CASGLVGGEQFF. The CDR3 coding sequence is TGTGCTAGTGGTTTGGTTGGCGGTGAGCAGTTCTTC. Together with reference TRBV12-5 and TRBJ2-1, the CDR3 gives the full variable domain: DARVTQTPRHKVTEMGQEVTMRCQPILGHNTVFWYRQTMMQGLELLAYFRNRAPLDDSGMPKDRFSAEMPDATLATLKIQPSEPRDSAVYFCASGLVGGEQFFGPGTRLTVL.

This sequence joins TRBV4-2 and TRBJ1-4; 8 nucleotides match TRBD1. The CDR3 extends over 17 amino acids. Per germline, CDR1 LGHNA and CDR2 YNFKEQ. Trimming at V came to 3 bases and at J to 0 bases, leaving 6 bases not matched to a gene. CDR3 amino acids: CASSQDLRGPTNEKLFF. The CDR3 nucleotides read TGTGCCAGCAGCCAGGATCTCAGGGGGCCAACTAATGAAAAACTGTTTTTT.

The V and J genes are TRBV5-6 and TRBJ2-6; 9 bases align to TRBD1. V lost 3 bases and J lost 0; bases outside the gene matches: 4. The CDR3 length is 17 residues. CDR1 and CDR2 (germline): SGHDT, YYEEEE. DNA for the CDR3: TGTGCCAGCAGCTCGGACAGGGGACTCTCTGGGGCCAACGTCCTGACTTTC. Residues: CASSSDRGLSGANVLTF.

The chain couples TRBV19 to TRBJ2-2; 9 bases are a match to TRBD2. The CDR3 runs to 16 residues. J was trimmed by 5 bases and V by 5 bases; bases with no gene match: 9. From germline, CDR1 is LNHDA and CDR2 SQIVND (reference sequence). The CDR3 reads CASSGPSGRSTGELFF. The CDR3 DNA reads TGTGCCAGTAGTGGGCCCAGCGGGAGGTCGACCGGGGAGCTGTTTTTT. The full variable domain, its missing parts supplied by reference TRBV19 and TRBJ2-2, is DGGITQSPKYLFRKEGQNVTLSCEQNLNHDAMYWYRQDPGQGLRLIYYSQIVNDFQKGDIAEGYSVSREKKESFPLTVTSAQKNPTAFYLCASSGPSGRSTGELFFGEGSRLTVL.

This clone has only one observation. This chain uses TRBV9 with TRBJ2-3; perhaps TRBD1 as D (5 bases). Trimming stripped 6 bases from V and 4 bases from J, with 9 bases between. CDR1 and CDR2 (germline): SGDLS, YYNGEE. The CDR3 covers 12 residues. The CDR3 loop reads CASTGLADTQYF. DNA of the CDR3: TGTGCCAGCACAGGGTTGGCAGATACGCAGTATTTT.

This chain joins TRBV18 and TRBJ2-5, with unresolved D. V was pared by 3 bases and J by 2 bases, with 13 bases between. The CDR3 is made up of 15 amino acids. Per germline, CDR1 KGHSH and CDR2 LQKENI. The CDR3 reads CASSPFPVRQETQYF. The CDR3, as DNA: TGTGCCAGCTCACCTTTCCCGGTTAGACAAGAGACCCAGTACTTC.

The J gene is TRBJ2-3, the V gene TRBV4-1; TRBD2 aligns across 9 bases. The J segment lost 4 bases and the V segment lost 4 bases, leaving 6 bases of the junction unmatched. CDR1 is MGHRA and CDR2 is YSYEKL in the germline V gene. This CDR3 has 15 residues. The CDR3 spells CASSRVAGEADTQYF. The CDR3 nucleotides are TGCGCCAGCAGCCGAGTAGCGGGAGAGGCAGATACGCAGTATTTT.

The DNA for the CDR3 is TGTGCCAGCACATGGGACAGGGTTAACTATGGCTACACCTTC. Translation gives CASTWDRVNYGYTF. The rearrangement uses TRBV5-6 and TRBJ1-2; 9 bases line up with TRBD1. V lost 6 bases, J lost 1 base, and 4 bases stayed unmatched. The CDR3 covers 14 residues. CDR1 is SGHDT, CDR2 YYEEEE, per germline.

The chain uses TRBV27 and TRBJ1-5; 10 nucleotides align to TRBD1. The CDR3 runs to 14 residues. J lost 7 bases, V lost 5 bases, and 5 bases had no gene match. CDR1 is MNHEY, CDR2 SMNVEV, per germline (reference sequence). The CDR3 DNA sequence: TGTGCCAGCAGTCTCGACAGGGGGCGGCAGCCCCAGCATTTT. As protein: CASSLDRGRQPQHF.

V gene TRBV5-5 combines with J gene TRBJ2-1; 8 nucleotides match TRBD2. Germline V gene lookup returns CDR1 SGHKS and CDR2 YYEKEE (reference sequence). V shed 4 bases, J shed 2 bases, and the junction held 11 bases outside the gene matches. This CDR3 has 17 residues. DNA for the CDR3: TGTGCCAGCAGCAGATTAACGGGAGGGGCCGCCTACAATGAGCAGTTCTTC. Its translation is CASSRLTGGAAYNEQFF.

The CDR3 loop reads CATSRDLRRRGGYTF. The DNA for the CDR3 is TGTGCCACCAGCAGAGATTTACGGCGGCGGGGGGGCTACACCTTC. The chain uses TRBV15 and TRBJ1-2, with D maybe TRBD1 (5 bases). Germline CDR1 reads LNHNV; CDR2 reads YYDKDF (reference sequence). V lost 0 bases and J lost 8, with 16 bases in between. The CDR3 is 15 residues long.

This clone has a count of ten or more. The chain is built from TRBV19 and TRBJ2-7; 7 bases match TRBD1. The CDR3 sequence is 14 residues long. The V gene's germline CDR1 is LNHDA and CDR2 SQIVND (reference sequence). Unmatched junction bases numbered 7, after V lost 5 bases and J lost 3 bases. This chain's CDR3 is CASSRDRSLYEQYF. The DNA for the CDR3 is TGTGCCAGTAGTCGGGACAGAAGCCTCTACGAGCAGTACTTC.

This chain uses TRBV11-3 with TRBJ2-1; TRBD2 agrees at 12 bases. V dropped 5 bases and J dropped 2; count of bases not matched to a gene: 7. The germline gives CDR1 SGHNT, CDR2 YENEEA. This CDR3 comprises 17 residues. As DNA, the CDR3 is TGTGCCAGCAGCCTAAGGACTAGCGGGACGACCTACAATGAGCAGTTCTTC. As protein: CASSLRTSGTTYNEQFF.

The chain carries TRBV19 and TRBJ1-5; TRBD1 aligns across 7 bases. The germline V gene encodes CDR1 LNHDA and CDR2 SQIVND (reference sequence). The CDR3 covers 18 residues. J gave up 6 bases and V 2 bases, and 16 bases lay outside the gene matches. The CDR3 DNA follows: TGTGCCAGTAGTATAAGTGGTAAAAGACAGGGCATCGGTCAGCCCCAGCATTTT. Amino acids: CASSISGKRQGIGQPQHF.

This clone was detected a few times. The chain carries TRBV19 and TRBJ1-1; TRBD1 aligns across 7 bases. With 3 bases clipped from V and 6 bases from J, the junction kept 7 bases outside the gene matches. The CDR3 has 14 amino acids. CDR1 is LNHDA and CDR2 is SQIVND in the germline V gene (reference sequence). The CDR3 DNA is TGTGCCAGTAGTATCGACCAGGGGGGAGCTGAAGCTTTCTTT. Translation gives CASSIDQGGAEAFF.

The CDR3 sequence is CASSSLHSGTYNEQFF. Here the CDR3 DNA reads TGTGCCAGCAGCTCCCTCCATAGCGGGACCTACAATGAGCAGTTCTTC. V is TRBV5-6 and J is TRBJ2-1, with 8 bases matching TRBD2. Per germline, CDR1 SGHDT and CDR2 YYEEEE. The length of the CDR3 is 16 residues. V shed 3 bases and J 2 bases; nucleotides not matched to a gene: 7.

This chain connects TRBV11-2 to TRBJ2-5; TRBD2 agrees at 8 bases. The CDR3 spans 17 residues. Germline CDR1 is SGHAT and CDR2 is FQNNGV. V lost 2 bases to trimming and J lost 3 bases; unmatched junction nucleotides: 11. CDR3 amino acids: CASSLNAGFSGKETQYF. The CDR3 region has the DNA TGTGCCAGCAGCTTAAATGCGGGGTTTAGCGGGAAAGAGACCCAGTACTTC.

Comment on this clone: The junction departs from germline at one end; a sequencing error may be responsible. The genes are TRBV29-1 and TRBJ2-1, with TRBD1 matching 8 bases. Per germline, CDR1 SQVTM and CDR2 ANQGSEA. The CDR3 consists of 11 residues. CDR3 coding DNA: TGCAGCGTCTCCGGAGGGGACAGGTCCCTCTTC. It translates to CSVSGGDRSLF.

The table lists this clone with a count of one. CDR3 loop: CASSLGQGYNEQFF. The CDR3 DNA follows: TGTGCCAGCAGCTTAGGACAGGGGTACAATGAGCAGTTCTTC. The V and J genes are TRBV7-9 and TRBJ2-1; 8 bases line up with TRBD1. Germline V gene sequence: CDR1 SEHNR, CDR2 FQNEAQ (reference sequence). The junction had 0 bases not matched to a gene; V was cut back by 1 base and J by 4 bases. This CDR3 has 14 amino acids.

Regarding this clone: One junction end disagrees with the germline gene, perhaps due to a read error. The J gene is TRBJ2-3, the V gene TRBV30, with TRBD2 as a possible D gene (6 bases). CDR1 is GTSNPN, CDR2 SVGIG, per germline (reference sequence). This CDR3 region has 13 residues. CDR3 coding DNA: TGTGCCTGGAGGACAACTAGCACAGGTACGCAGTATTTT. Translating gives CAWRTTSTGTQYF.

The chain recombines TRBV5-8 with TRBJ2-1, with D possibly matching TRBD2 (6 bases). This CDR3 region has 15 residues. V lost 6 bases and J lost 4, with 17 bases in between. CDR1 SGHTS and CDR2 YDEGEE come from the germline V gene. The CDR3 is CASTMGGLVYNEQFF. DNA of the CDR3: TGTGCCAGCACCATGGGGGGTTTGGTTTACAATGAGCAGTTCTTC.